This T cell receptor (beta chain) came from a study of identical twins' blood T cells. A previously described protocol, modified, built RNA-based TCR cDNA libraries. Sample barcodes were added at both library ends during cDNA synthesis. Methods used by the authors: Each library had 2.2 to 3.6 million CDR3 reads and about 85,000 to nearly 500,000 clonotypes. A single record per CDR3 protein comes from TCRdb applying MiXCR to the 5' RACE reads. The V and J calls shown here were made by TCRdb, not taken from the authors' results. The repertoire holds roughly 340,000 distinct CDR3 sequences, 28% seen once, with 6.1% in the top ten. This clonotype was counted a single time. Germline assignment: CDR1 KGHSH and CDR2 LQKENI. V lost 0 bases and J 3 bases, leaving 6 bases between the germline ends. The CDR3 is 14 amino acids.

The sample was PBMCs. The chain is built from TRBV18 and TRBJ1-5; D is undetermined. The TCR sequence derives from a woman between 18 and 55 years old in good health. The CDR3 sequence is CASSPPTVNQPQHF. The CDR3, as DNA: TGTGCCAGCTCACCACCTACAGTCAATCAGCCCCAGCATTTT.